This T cell receptor (beta chain) was captured in a study of vaccination and CD4 T cells after COVID-19. This clonotype was seen a few times. Its specificity is not known. Treatment described: approximately 10-day PBMC culture with coronavirus spike peptide pools or control peptides (ViraFEST assay). The Oncomine TCR Beta short-read assay was what sequenced the DNA obtained from cultured CD4+ T cells. TCRdb independently ran MiXCR on the PCR reads; one entry per CDR3 protein. The sample shows 10,000 to 12,000 distinct CDR3 sequences, under 70% of them seen only once. V gave up 3 bases and J gave up 5 bases; unmatched junction bases: 4. The length of the CDR3 is 15 residues. Germline assignment: CDR1 MNHEY and CDR2 SMNVEV (reference sequence).

This receptor was taken from a human donor who had recovered from COVID-19. This chain connects TRBV27 to TRBJ2-1, with 10 bases identical to TRBD2. The sequencing input was CD4+ T cells from blood, cultured in vitro. CDR3 protein: CASSLGTSAHNEQFF. The CDR3 DNA sequence: TGTGCCAGCAGTTTGGGGACTAGCGCGCACAATGAGCAGTTCTTC.